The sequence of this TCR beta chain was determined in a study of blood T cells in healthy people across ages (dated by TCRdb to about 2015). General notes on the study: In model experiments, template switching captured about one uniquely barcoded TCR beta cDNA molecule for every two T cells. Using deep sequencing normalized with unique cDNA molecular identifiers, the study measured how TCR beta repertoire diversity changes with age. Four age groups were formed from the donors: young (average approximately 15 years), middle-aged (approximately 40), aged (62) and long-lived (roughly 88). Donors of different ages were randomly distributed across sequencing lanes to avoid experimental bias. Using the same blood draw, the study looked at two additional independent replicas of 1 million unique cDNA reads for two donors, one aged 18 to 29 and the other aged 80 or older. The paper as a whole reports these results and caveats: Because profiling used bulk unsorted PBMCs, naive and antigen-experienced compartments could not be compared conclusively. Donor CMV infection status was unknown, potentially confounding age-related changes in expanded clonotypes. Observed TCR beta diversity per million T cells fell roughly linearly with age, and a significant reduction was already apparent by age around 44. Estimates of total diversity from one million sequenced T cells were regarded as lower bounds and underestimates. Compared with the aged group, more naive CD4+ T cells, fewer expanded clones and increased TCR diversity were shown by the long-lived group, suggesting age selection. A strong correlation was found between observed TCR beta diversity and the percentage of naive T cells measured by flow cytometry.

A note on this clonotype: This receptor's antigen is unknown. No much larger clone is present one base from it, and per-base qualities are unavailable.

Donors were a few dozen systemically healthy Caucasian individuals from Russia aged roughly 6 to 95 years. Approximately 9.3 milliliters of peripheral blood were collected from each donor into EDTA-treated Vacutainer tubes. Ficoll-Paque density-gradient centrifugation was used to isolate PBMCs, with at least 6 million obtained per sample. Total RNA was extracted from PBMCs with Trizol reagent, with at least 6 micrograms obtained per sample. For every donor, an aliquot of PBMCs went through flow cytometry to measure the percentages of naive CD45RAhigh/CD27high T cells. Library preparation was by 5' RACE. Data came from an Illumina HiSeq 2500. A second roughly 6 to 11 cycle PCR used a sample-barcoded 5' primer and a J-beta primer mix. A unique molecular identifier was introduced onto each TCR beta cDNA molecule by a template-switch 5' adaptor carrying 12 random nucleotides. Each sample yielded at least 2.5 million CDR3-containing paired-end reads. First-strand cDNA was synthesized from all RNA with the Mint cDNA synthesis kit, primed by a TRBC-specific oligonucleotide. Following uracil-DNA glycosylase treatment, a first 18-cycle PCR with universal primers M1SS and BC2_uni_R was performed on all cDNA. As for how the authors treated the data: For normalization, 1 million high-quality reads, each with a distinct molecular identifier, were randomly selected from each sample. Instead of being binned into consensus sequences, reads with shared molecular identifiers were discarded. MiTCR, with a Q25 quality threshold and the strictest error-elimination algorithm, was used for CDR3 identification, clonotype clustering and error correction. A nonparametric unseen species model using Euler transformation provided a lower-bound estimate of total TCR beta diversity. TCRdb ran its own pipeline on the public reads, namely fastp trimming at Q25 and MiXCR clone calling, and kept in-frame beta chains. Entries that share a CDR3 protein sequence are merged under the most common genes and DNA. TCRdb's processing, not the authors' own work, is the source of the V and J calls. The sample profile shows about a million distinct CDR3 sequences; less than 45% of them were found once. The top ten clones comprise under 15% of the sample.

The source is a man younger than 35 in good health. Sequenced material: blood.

The nucleotide sequence reads as follows: TGTGCCAGCAGCTTGGGGGCCCCGACTAGCAATCAGCCCCAGCATTTT. Its protein product is CASSLGAPTSNQPQHF. The rearrangement combines TRBV7-9 with TRBJ1-5; TRBD1 is a possible D gene, resting on 6 matching bases. CDR1 SEHNR and CDR2 FQNEAQ are derived from the germline V gene (reference sequence). From the cysteine through the phenylalanine, the CDR3 covers 16 amino acids. Only the CDR3 part of the read is kept: 48 bases, read in frame from the first base. Deletion took 3 bases off V and 0 bases off J, with a span of 12 bases between the germline ends.